This T cell receptor beta chain was identified in a study of technical replicates of blood from a handful of donors. This clone was seen only once. Using immunoSEQ multiplex PCR, the repertoire was profiled, and TCRdb retains in-frame clones only, with some absent. The sample carries some 62,000 clones, around nine tenths recorded once. The germline V and J ends were trimmed by 6 bases and 2 bases, with 15 bases remaining between them. CDR3 size: 15 residues. The V gene's germline CDR1 is SGHVS and CDR2 FQNEAQ. The receptor's source is a human donor in good health. Some clones in this sample may be carry-over from other donors' samples. V is TRBV7-8 and J is TRBJ2-3; D is unresolved. The source material was PBMCs. The CDR3 bases are TGTGCCAGCAGACCGCATAGGTTAGCCACAGATACGCAGTATTTT. Its protein product is CASRPHRLATDTQYF. The full variable domain, its missing parts supplied by reference TRBV7-8 and TRBJ2-3, is GAGVSQSPRYKVAKRGQDVALRCDPISGHVSLFWYQQALGQGPEFLTYFQNEAQLDKSGLPSDRFFAERPEGSVSTLKIQRTQQEDSAVYLCASRPHRLATDTQYFGPGTRLTVL.